These 17 T cell receptor beta chains were sequenced from one sample in a study of molecular identifiers for immune sequencing clone quantification. TCRdb re-called the PCR reads with MiXCR, one entry per CDR3 protein. The table lists about half a million distinct CDR3 sequences, around 25% of them singletons. Sequencing input: naive CD8+ T cells from blood, with Jurkat cell RNA spiked in. The subset: FACS-sorted CD8+CD4-CCR7+CD45RA+ naive T cells. The receptors originated from a human donor in good health. Some libraries in this study had Jurkat cell RNA spiked in.

Worth noting for this clonotype: A much larger clone sits a single nucleotide away, making a read error possible. The chain couples TRBV7-9 to TRBJ2-5; D gene uncertain. The CDR3 totals 12 residues. Germline loops: CDR1 SEHNR, CDR2 FQNEAQ (reference sequence). This chain's CDR3 is CASSSTQVTQYF. In DNA, the CDR3 is TGTGCCAGCAGCTCAACACAAGTGACCCAGTACTTC.

As concerns this clonotype: This sequence may be a read error, since a much larger clone differs from it by one base. Written as DNA, the CDR3 is TGCAGCGTTGCCGCCTCAGAAGAGCAGTACTTC. This encodes CSVAASEEQYF. The chain links TRBV29-1 to TRBJ2-7, with D unresolved. The CDR3 contains 11 residues. Germline V gene data show CDR1 as SQVTM and CDR2 as ANQGSEA. V lost 4 bases and J lost 7, with 11 bases in between.

At least ten counts were recorded for this clonotype. The gene calls are TRBV9 and TRBJ2-2; 7 nucleotides align to TRBD2. Per the germline V gene, CDR1 is SGDLS and CDR2 is YYNGEE. V was clipped by 3 bases and J by 4 bases; unmatched bases: 6. CDR3 length: 15 residues. The CDR3 protein is CASSEAGVTTGELFF. CDR3 bases: TGTGCCAGCAGCGAGGCGGGAGTTACCACCGGGGAGCTGTTTTTT.

The chain employs TRBV30 and TRBJ1-5; D is undetermined. CDR3 length: 18 amino acids. V lost 1 base and J 0 bases, leaving 19 bases between the germline ends. The germline CDR1 and CDR2 sequences are GTSNPN and SVGIG (reference sequence). The CDR3 DNA reads TGTGCCTGGAGTGATAGGGAGAAAGCAGTTTATAGCAATCAGCCCCAGCATTTT. Its translation is CAWSDREKAVYSNQPQHF.

This clonotype has just one count. A much larger clone differs by one base, so this may be a read error. The V call is TRBV29-1, the J call TRBJ1-1; D call uncertain. The CDR3 runs 12 residues. V gave up 1 base and J gave up 7 bases, with 10 bases separating them. Germline CDR1 reads SQVTM; CDR2 reads ANQGSEA. The DNA for the CDR3 is TGCAGCGTTGAAGTGATCGGCCTTGAAGCTTTCTTT. Protein sequence: CSVEVIGLEAFF.

V is TRBV7-6 and J is TRBJ2-1, with unresolved D. There are 11 residues in the CDR3. The germline CDR1 and CDR2 sequences are SGHVS and FNYEAQ. Trimming took off 5 bases at V and 10 bases at J, with 9 bases between the two ends. Here the CDR3 DNA reads TGTGCCAGCAGCATTCTTGTGGAGCAGTTCTTC. It codes for CASSILVEQFF.

The chain uses TRBV20-1 and TRBJ1-1, with D perhaps matching TRBD1 (5 bases). The CDR3 has 13 amino acids. Germline lookup yields CDR1 DFQATT and CDR2 SNEGSKA (reference sequence). CDR3 DNA: TGCAGCGCCCCAACGAAGGGGACCTCTGAAGCTTTCTTT. Encoded protein: CSAPTKGTSEAFF.

This clonotype came up many times. The chain carries TRBV7-9 and TRBJ2-6; TRBD1 is a possible D gene (6 bases). The V end was cut by 4 bases, the J end by 0 bases, with 25 bases between. CDR1 and CDR2 (germline): SEHNR, FQNEAQ (reference sequence). CDR3 size: 21 residues. CDR3: CASSSRLQGFQSSSGANVLTF. CDR3 sequence (DNA): TGTGCCAGCAGCTCGCGACTACAGGGATTCCAGTCTTCCTCTGGGGCCAACGTCCTGACTTTC.

This clonotype was seen a handful of times. V is TRBV7-9 and J is TRBJ1-1; a possible D gene is TRBD1 (5 bases). Trimming removed 1 base at V and 7 bases at J, with 13 bases between. CDR1 and CDR2 (germline): SEHNR, FQNEAQ (reference sequence). This CDR3 contains 14 residues. CDR3 sequence reads: CASSLVQGRGEAFF. The CDR3 DNA is TGTGCCAGCAGCTTAGTGCAGGGTAGGGGTGAAGCTTTCTTT.

As to this clonotype: The CDR3 carries no conserved terminal phenylalanine or tryptophan, so it likely arises from a read error. This chain connects TRBV28 to TRBJ2-3; 9 nucleotides line up with TRBD2. Germline trimming cut 3 bases from V and 5 bases from J; bases unmatched to any gene: 9. The germline gives CDR1 MDHEN, CDR2 SYDVKM. This CDR3 region has 16 residues. The CDR3 DNA reads as TGTGCCAGCAGTTTGGTTTCTAGCGGGATCTTAGATACGCAGTATCTT. Its translation: CASSLVSSGILDTQYL.

This chain uses TRBV27 with TRBJ2-7; D perhaps matches TRBD1 (6 bases). V lost 3 bases, J lost 4 bases, and 13 bases lay in between. The CDR3 has 14 residues. The germline V gene has CDR1 MNHEY and CDR2 SMNVEV (reference sequence). The CDR3 region is CASSFIYGQYEQYF. The CDR3 DNA reads TGTGCCAGCAGTTTCATCTATGGACAGTACGAGCAGTACTTC.

About this clonotype: This may be a read error: a much more frequent sequence differs by one nucleotide. This rearrangement joins TRBV2 to TRBJ1-5, with unresolved D. Trimming removed 5 bases at V and 3 bases at J, with 23 bases between. Germline-derived CDR1 and CDR2 are SNHLY and FYNNEI. The CDR3 has 18 amino acids. The CDR3 DNA reads as TGTGCCAGCAGTTCAGAGCAAGACCGCCCTACGTCCAATCAGCCCCAGCATTTT. Translated, it gives CASSSEQDRPTSNQPQHF.

The genes are TRBV5-1 and TRBJ2-2; the match to TRBD1 covers 7 bases. Germline V gene lookup returns CDR1 SGHRS and CDR2 YFSETQ. Trimming cost V 0 bases and J 4 bases; bases outside gene matches: 6. The CDR3 is made up of 16 amino acids. In DNA, the CDR3 is TGCGCCAGCAGCTTGGTGGGGACAGAACTCACCGGGGAGCTGTTTTTT. Its protein product is CASSLVGTELTGELFF.

V and J are TRBV3-1 and TRBJ2-3, with 12 bases fitting TRBD2. Germline V gene sequence: CDR1 LGHDT, CDR2 YNNKEL (reference sequence). After removal of 4 bases from V and 5 bases from J, the junction contained 7 bases not matched to a gene. This CDR3 comprises 16 residues. The CDR3 sequence is CASSPRTGLAGDTQYF. In nucleotides, the CDR3 is TGTGCCAGCAGCCCGCGGACGGGACTAGCGGGAGATACGCAGTATTTT.

The rearrangement uses TRBV11-2 and TRBJ2-3; 8 bases match TRBD2. The CDR3 sequence is 15 residues long. With V trimmed by 1 base and J by 4 bases, 4 bases remained unmatched. Germline V gene lookup returns CDR1 SGHAT and CDR2 FQNNGV. In nucleotides, the CDR3 is TGTGCCAGCAGCTTAGCGGGGGGGCATCCAGATACGCAGTATTTT. Protein sequence: CASSLAGGHPDTQYF.

About this clonotype: One end of the junction varies from germline; a read error may be responsible. The V and J genes are TRBV4-3 and TRBJ2-7, with no clear D. This CDR3 region has 16 residues. Germline V gene data show CDR1 as LGHNA and CDR2 as YSLEER. The CDR3 nucleotides read TGCGCCAGCAGCCAAGATGGCATCGGCAACTCCTACGACCAGTACTTC. As protein: CASSQDGIGNSYDQYF.

Worth noting for this clonotype: Compared with germline, one end of the junction differs, possibly owing to a read error. V is TRBV7-2 and J is TRBJ2-3; D may be TRBD2 (6 bases). Germline-derived CDR1 and CDR2 are SGHTA and FQGNSA. The CDR3 runs 16 residues. CDR3 residues: CVSSDGVQRGTDTQYF. For the CDR3, the DNA is TGTGTCAGCAGCGATGGTGTCCAGCGGGGCACAGATACGCAGTATTTT.